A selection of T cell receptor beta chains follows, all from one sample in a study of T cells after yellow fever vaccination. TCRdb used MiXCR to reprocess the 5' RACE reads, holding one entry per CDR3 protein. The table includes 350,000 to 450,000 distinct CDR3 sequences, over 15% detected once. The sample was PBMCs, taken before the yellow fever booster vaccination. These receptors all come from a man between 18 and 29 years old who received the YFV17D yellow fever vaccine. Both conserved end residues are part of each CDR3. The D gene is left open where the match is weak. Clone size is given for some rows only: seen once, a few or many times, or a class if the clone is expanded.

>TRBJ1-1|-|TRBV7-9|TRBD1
CASSVRTGVVEAFF
TGTGCCAGCAGTGTCCGGACAGGGGTTGTGGAAGCTTTCTTT
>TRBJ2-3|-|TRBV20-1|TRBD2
CSAPDPKAGLADTQYF
TGCAGTGCTCCGGATCCGAAAGCGGGGCTTGCGGATACGCAGTATTTT
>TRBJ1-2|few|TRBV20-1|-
CSARVQVAYGYTF
TGCAGTGCTAGAGTCCAGGTTGCCTATGGCTACACCTTC
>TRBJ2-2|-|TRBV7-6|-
CASSLTRTGELFF
TGTGCCAGCAGCTTAACGCGAACCGGGGAGCTGTTTTTT
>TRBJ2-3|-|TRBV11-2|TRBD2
CASSLGGGLSTDTQYF
TGTGCCAGCAGCTTGGGCGGGGGGCTATCCACAGATACGCAGTATTTT
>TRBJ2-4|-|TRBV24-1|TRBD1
CAGRVEGANIQYF
TGTGCCGGCAGGGTAGAGGGGGCGAACATTCAGTACTTC
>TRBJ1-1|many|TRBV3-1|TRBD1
CASSRNEQDRGGEAFF
TGTGCCAGCAGCCGAAACGAACAAGACAGGGGTGGTGAAGCTTTCTTT
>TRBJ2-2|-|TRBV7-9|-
CASSTYGTSLWELFF
TGTGCCAGCAGCACCTACGGGACAAGTCTTTGGGAGCTGTTTTTT
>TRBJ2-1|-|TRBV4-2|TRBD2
CASSQELAGYNEQFF
TGTGCCAGCAGCCAAGAACTAGCGGGCTACAATGAGCAGTTCTTC
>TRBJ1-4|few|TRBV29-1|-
CSVGGGDKFDEKLFF
TGCAGCGTTGGGGGGGGCGACAAGTTCGATGAAAAACTGTTTTTT
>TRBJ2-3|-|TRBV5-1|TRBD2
CASSLTSGIDTQYF
TGCGCCAGCAGCTTGACTAGCGGGATAGATACGCAGTATTTT
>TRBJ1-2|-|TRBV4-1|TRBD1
CASSPTGISNYGYTF
TGCGCCAGCAGCCCGACAGGGATTTCTAACTATGGCTACACCTTC
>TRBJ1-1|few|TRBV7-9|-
CASSFAGMEAFF
TGTGCCAGCAGCTTCGCAGGGATGGAAGCTTTCTTT
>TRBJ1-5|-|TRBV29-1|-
CSSSSNQPQHF
TGCAGCTCCAGCAGCAATCAGCCCCAGCATTTT
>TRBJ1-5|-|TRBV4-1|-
CASSPGGPSNQPQHF
TGCGCCAGCAGCCCCGGAGGCCCCTCGAATCAGCCCCAGCATTTT
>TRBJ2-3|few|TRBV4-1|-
CASSPPSGGNTQYF
TGCGCCAGCAGCCCCCCTAGTGGGGGGAATACGCAGTATTTT
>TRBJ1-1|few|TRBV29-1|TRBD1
CSVGQLLNTEAFF
TGCAGCGTGGGACAGCTTCTGAACACTGAAGCTTTCTTT
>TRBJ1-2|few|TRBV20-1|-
CSAKPTNYGYTF
TGCAGTGCTAAACCCACTAACTATGGCTACACCTTC
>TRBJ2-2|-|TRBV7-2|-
CASRANTGELFF
TGTGCCAGCAGAGCGAACACCGGGGAGCTGTTTTTT
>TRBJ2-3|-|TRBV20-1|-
CSARRTSPGTDTQYF
TGCAGTGCTAGACGAACCAGCCCGGGGACAGATACGCAGTATTTT
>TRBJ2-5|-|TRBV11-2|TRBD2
CASSPPLAAETQYF
TGTGCCAGCAGCCCCCCACTAGCGGCGGAGACCCAGTACTTC
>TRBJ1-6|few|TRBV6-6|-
CASSYVQRNSPLHF
TGTGCCAGCAGTTACGTACAGAGGAATTCACCCCTCCACTTT
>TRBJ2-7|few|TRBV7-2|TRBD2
CASSLAGGGAPYEQYF
TGTGCCAGCAGCTTAGCGGGCGGGGGGGCTCCCTACGAGCAGTACTTC
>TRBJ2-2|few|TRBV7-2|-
CASSFSVGAGELFF
TGTGCCAGCAGCTTCAGCGTGGGGGCCGGGGAGCTGTTTTTT
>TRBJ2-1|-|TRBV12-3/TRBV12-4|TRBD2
CASTTLAGGQNEQFF
TGTGCCAGCACCACGCTAGCGGGGGGCCAAAATGAGCAGTTCTTC
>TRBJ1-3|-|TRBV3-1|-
CASSQGPGNTIYF
TGTGCCAGCAGCCAGGGGCCAGGAAACACCATATATTTT
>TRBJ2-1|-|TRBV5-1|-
CASSPQGGASNEQFF
TGCGCCAGCAGCCCCCAAGGGGGGGCCTCAAATGAGCAGTTCTTC
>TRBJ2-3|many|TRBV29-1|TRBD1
CSVEQGARYTQYF
TGCAGCGTGGAACAGGGGGCGCGATATACGCAGTATTTT
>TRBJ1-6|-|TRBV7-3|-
CASSLNLGRTLHF
TGTGCCAGCAGCTTAAACTTGGGTCGCACCCTCCACTTT
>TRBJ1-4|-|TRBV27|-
CASSWEGHGSEKLFF
TGTGCCAGCAGTTGGGAGGGCCACGGCTCTGAAAAACTGTTTTTT
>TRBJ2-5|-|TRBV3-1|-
CASSQEEGGIQETQYF
TGTGCCAGCAGCCAAGAAGAGGGGGGCATCCAAGAGACCCAGTACTTC
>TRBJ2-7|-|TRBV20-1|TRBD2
CSAYSSGDYEQYF
TGCAGTGCGTACTCTAGCGGGGACTACGAGCAGTACTTC
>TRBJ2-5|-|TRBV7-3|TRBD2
CASSRSGGGRETQYF
TGTGCCAGCAGCCGTAGCGGGGGGGGCCGGGAGACCCAGTACTTC
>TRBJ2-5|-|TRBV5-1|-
CASSFTSWETQYF
TGCGCCAGCAGCTTTACGTCGTGGGAGACCCAGTACTTC
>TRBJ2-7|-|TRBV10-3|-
CAISGPDKGTYEQYF
TGTGCCATCAGTGGGCCGGACAAGGGGACCTACGAGCAGTACTTC
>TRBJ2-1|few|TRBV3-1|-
CASSQASPAGEQFF
TGTGCCAGCAGCCAAGCCTCGCCAGCTGGCGAGCAGTTCTTC
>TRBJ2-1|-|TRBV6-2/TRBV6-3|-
CASSSGGSRTYNEQFF
TGTGCCAGCAGTTCCGGGGGCTCGAGGACCTACAATGAGCAGTTCTTC
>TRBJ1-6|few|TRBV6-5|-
CASSYGGAISNSPLHF
TGTGCCAGCAGTTATGGGGGGGCAATTAGTAATTCACCCCTCCACTTT
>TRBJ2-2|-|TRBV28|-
CAGLQTNTGELFF
TGTGCTGGGCTACAGACTAACACCGGGGAGCTGTTTTTT